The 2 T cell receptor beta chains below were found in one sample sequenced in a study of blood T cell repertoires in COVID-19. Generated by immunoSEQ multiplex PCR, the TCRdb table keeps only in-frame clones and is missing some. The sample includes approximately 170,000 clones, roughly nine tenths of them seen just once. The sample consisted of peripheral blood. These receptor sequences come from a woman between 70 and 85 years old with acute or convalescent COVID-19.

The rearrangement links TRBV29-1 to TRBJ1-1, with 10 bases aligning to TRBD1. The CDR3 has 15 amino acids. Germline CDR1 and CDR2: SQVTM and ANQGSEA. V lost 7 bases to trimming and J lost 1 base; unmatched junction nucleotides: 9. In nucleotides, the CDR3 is TGCAGCGCAGACGGGACAGGGGCCCCGAACACTGAAGCTTTCTTT. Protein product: CSADGTGAPNTEAFF.

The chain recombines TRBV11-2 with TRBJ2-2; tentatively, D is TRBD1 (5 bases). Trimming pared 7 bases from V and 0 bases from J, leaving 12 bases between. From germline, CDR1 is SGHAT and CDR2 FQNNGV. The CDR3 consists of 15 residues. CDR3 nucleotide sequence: TGTGCCAGCACCCCGGACACCGCGAACACCGGGGAGCTGTTTTTT. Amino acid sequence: CASTPDTANTGELFF. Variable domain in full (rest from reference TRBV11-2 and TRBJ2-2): EAGVAQSPRYKIIEKRQSVAFWCNPISGHATLYWYQQILGQGPKLLIQFQNNGVVDDSQLPKDRFSAERLKGVDSTLKIQPAKLEDSAVYLCASTPDTANTGELFFGEGSRLTVL.